The present TCR beta chain was sequenced within a study of blood T cell repertoires in COVID-19. Sequencing used immunoSEQ multiplex PCR; TCRdb keeps in-frame clones, though not all of them. The sample comprises roughly 130,000 clones, more than 90% of which are singletons, and 3.7% rests with the top ten. About this clone itself: At the DNA level, this CDR3 is encoded by other sequences in the same sample as well.

This CDR3 has 13 residues. In germline, CDR1 is MNHEY, CDR2 SVGAGI. Losses at the gene ends were 2 bases for V and 4 bases for J; bases not matched to a gene: 2. The sequenced sample consisted of peripheral blood. The clonotype comes from a man in his fifties with active COVID-19. V and J are TRBV6-5 and TRBJ2-7; 7 positions match TRBD1. CDR3 sequence reads: CASSYRQGYEQYV. CDR3 DNA: TGTGCCAGCAGTTACCGACAGGGTTACGAGCAGTACGTC.